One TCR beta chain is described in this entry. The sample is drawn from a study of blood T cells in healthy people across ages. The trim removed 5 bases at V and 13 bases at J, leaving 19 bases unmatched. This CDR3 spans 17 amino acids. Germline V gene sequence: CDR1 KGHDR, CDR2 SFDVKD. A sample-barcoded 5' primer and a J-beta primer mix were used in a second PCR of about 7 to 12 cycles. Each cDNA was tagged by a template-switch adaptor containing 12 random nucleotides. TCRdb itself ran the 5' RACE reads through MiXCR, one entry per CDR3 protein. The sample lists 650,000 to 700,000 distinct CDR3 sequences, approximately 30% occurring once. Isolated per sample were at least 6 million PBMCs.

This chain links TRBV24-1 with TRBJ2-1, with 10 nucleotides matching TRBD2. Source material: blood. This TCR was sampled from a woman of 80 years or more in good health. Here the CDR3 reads CATSGASGGRGEETQFF. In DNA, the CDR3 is TGTGCCACCAGTGGCGCTAGCGGGGGAAGGGGGGAAGAGACCCAGTTCTTC.